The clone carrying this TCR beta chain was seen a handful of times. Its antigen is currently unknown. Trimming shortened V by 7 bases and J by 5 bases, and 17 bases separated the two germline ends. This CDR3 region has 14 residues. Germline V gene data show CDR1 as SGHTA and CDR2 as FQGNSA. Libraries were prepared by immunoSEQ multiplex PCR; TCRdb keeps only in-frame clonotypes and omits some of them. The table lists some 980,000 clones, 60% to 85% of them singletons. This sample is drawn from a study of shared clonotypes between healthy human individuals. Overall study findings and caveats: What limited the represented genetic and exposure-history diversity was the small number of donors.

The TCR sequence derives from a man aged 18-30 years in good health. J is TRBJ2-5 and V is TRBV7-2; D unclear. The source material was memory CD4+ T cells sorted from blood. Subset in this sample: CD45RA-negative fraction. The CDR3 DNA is TGTGCCAGCACCCTTGGGGTTCAGGCCGAGACCCAGTACTTC. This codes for CASTLGVQAETQYF.